This T cell receptor beta chain was recorded in a study of blood T cell repertoires in COVID-19. Study at large: Researchers got acute and convalescent COVID-19 samples from the United States, Italy and Spain. From T cells, B-cell-depleted T cells, or PBMCs came the material, which was cDNA or gDNA.

Original methodology: For nucleated cells, counts were estimated from reference gene primer amplification. Method: immunoSEQ multiplex PCR; TCRdb's copy keeps in-frame clones and lacks some. Clone size and the V and J calls come from that table; the DNA yielded D and trimming. The table lists 470,000 or so clones, approximately 83% of them singletons. Between the trimmed V and J ends, which lost 2 bases and 9 bases, there was a span of 9 bases. Germline CDR1 is MNHEY and CDR2 is SMNVEV (reference sequence). This CDR3 region has 12 residues. In this sample, this clone turned up a few times. The sample was peripheral blood. The sequence came from a human donor in a cohort sampled during active COVID-19. This chain uses TRBV27 with TRBJ2-3; a possible D gene is TRBD1 (6 bases). The CDR3 DNA sequence: TGTGCCAGCAGTTTAAAGGGGGAAACGCAGTATTTT. The encoded protein is CASSLKGETQYF.